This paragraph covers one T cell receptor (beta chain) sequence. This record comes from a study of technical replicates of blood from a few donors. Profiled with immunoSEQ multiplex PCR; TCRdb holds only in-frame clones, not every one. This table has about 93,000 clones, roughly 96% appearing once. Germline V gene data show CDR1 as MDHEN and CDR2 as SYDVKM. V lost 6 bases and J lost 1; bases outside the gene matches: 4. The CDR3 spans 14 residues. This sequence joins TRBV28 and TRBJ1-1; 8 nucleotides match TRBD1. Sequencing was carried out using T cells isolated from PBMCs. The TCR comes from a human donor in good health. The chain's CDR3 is CASRSGQANTEAFF. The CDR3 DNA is TGTGCCAGCAGGTCGGGACAGGCGAACACTGAAGCTTTCTTT.